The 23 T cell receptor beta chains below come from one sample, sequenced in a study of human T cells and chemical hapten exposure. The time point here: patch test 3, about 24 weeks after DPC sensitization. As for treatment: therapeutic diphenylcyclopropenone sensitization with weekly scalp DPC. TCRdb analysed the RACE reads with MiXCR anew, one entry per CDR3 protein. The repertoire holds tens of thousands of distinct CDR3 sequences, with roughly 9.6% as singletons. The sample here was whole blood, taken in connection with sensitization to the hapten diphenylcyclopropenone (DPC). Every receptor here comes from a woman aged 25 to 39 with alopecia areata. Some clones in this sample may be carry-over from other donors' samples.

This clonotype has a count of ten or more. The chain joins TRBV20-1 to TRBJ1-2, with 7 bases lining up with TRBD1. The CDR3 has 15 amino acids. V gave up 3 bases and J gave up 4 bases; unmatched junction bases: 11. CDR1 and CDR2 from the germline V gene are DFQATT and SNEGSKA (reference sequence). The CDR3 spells CSARARQGTSYGYTF. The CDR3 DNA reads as TGCAGTGCTAGGGCTAGACAGGGAACGAGCTATGGCTACACCTTC.

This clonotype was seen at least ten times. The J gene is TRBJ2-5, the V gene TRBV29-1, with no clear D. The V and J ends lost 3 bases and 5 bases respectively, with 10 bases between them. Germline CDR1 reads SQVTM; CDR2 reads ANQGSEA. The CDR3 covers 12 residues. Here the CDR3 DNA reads TGCAGCGTTGATGGCGGAATGGAGACCCAGTACTTC. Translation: CSVDGGMETQYF.

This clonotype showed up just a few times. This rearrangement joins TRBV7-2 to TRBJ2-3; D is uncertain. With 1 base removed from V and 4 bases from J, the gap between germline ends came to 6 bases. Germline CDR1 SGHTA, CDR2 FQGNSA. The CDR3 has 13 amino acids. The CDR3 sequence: CASSLVSADTQYF. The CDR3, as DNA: TGTGCCAGCAGCTTAGTTTCGGCAGATACGCAGTATTTT.

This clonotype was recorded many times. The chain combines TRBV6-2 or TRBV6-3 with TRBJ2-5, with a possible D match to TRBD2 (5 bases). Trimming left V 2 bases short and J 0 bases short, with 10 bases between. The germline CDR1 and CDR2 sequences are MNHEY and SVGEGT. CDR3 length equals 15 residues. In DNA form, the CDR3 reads TGTGCCAGCAGTTACGGAGAGGGAGACCAAGAGACCCAGTACTTC. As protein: CASSYGEGDQETQYF.

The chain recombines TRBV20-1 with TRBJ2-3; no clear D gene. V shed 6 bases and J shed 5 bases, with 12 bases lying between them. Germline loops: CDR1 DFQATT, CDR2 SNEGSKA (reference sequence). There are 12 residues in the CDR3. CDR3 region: CSAELMGDTQYF. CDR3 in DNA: TGCAGTGCCGAGTTGATGGGAGATACGCAGTATTTT.

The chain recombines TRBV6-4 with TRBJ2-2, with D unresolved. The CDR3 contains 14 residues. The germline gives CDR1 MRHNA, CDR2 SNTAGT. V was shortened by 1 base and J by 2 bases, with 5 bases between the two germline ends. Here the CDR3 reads CASSDLLNTGELFF. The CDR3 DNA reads TGTGCCAGCAGTGACTTACTTAACACCGGGGAGCTGTTTTTT.

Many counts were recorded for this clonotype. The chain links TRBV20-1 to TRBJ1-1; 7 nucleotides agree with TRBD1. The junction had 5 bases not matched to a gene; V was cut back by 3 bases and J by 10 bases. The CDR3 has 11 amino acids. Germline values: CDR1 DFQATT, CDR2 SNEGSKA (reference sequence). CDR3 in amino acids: CSASGQVVAFF. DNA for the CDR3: TGCAGTGCTAGCGGACAGGTCGTAGCTTTCTTT.

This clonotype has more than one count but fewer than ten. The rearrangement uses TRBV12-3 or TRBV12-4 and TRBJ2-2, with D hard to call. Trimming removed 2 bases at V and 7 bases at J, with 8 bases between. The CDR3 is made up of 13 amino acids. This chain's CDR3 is CASSLIKVGELFF. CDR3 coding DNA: TGTGCCAGCAGTTTAATAAAGGTCGGGGAGCTGTTTTTT.

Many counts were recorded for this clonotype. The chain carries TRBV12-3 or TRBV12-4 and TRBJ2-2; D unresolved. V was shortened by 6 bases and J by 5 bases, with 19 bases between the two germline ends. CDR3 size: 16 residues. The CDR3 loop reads CASSPQQAFLTGELFF. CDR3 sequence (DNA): TGTGCCAGCAGCCCCCAGCAGGCGTTTCTAACCGGGGAGCTGTTTTTT.

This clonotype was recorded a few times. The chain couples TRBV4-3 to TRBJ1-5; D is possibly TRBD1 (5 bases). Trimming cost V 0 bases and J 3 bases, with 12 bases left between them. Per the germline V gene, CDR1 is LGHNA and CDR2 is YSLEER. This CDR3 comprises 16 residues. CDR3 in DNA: TGCGCCAGCAGCCAAGATCCCGCTGGGGCCAATCAGCCCCAGCATTTT. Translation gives CASSQDPAGANQPQHF.

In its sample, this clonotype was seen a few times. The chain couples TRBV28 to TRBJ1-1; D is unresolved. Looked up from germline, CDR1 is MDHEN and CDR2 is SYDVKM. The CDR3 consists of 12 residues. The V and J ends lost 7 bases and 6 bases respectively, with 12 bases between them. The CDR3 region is CASTHWTAEAFF. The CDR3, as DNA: TGTGCCAGCACCCACTGGACGGCTGAAGCTTTCTTT. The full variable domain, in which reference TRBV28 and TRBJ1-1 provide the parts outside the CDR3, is DVKVTQSSRYLVKRTGEKVFLECVQDMDHENMFWYRQDPGLGLRLIYFSYDVKMKEKGDIPEGYSVSREKKERFSLILESASTNQTSMYLCASTHWTAEAFFGQGTRLTVV.

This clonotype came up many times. The CDR3 loop reads CASSVRQASGTDTQYF. The CDR3 coding sequence is TGTGCCAGCAGCGTAAGACAGGCTTCTGGCACAGATACGCAGTATTTT. The J gene is TRBJ2-3, the V gene TRBV9; maybe TRBD1 (6 bases). CDR1 is SGDLS and CDR2 is YYNGEE in the germline V gene. The CDR3 totals 16 residues. The V end was cut by 1 base, the J end by 1 base, with 13 bases between.

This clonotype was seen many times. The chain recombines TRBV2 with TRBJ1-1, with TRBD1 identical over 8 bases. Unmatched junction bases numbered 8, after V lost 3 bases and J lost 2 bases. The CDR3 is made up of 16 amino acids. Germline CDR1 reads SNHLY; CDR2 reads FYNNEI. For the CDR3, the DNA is TGTGCCAGCAGTGACGGCAGGGGGCGAAGAAACACTGAAGCTTTCTTT. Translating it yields CASSDGRGRRNTEAFF.

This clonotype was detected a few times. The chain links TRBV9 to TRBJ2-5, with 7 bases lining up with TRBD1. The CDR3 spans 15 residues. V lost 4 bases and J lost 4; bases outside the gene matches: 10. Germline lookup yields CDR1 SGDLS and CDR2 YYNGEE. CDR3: CASSLGTAGAETQYF. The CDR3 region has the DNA TGTGCCAGCAGCCTGGGGACAGCAGGGGCAGAGACCCAGTACTTC.

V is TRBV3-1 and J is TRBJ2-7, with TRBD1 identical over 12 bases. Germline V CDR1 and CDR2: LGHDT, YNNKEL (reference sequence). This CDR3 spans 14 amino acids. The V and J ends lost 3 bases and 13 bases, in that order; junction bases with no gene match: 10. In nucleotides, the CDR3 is TGTGCCAGCAGCCAGAAGGGACAGGGGGCGCTTTTTTACTTC. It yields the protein CASSQKGQGALFYF.

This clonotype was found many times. In DNA, the CDR3 is TGTGCCAGCAGTCCATGGACGGATAATCAGCCCCAGCATTTT. This gives the protein CASSPWTDNQPQHF. This rearrangement joins TRBV27 to TRBJ1-5; D uncertain. Trimming left V 5 bases short and J 4 bases short, with 12 bases between. CDR1 and CDR2 (germline): MNHEY, SMNVEV (reference sequence). The CDR3 is made up of 14 amino acids.

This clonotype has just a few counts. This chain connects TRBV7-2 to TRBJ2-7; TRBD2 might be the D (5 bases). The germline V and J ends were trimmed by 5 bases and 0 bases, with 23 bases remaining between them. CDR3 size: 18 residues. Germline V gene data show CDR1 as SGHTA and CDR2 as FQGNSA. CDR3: CASSLGPHSGSSSYEQYF. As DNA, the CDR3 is TGTGCCAGCAGCCTAGGACCTCACAGCGGCTCTAGCTCCTACGAGCAGTACTTC.

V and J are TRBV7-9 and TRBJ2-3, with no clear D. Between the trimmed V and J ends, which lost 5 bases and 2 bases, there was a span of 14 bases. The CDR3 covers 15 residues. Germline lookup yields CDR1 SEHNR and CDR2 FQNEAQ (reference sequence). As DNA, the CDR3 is TGTGCCAGCAGCCCCTTAAGAGGATTCACAGATACGCAGTATTTT. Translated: CASSPLRGFTDTQYF.

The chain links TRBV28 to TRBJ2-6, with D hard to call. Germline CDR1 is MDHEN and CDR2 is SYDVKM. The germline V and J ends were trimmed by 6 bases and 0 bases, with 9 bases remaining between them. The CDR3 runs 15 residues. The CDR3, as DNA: TGTGCCAGCAGCCCTCCAGACTCTGGGGCCAACGTCCTGACTTTC. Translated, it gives CASSPPDSGANVLTF.

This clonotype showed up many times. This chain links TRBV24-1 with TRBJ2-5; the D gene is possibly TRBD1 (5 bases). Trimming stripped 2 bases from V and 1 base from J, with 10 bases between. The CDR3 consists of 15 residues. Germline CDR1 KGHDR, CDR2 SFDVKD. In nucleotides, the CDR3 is TGTGCCACCAGTGATTCAAGGGGCCTCCAAGAGACCCAGTACTTC. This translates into CATSDSRGLQETQYF.

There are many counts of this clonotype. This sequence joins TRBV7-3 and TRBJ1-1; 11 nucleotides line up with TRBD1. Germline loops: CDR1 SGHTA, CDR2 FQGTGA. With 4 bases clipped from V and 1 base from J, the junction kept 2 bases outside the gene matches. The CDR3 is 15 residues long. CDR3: CASSSGQGANTEAFF. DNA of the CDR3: TGTGCCAGCAGCTCCGGACAGGGGGCGAACACTGAAGCTTTCTTT. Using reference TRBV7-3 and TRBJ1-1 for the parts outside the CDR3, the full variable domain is GAGVSQTPSNKVTEKGKYVELRCDPISGHTALYWYRQSLGQGPEFLIYFQGTGAADDSGLPNDRFFAVRPEGSVSTLKIQRTERGDSAVYLCASSSGQGANTEAFFGQGTRLTVV.

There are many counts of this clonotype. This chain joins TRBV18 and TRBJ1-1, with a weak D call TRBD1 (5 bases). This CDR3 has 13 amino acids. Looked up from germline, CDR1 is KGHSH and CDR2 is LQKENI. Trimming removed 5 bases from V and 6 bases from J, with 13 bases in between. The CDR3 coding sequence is TGTGCCAGCTCAGAACAGGAAGGGTCTGAAGCTTTCTTT. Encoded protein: CASSEQEGSEAFF.

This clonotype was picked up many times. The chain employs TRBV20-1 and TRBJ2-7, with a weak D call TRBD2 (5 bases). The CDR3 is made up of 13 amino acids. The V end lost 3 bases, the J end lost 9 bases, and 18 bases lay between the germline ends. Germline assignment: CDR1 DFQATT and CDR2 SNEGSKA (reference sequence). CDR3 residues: CSASSTSLISQYF. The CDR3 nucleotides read TGCAGTGCTAGCAGCACTAGTCTAATCTCGCAGTACTTC.